Below, 9 T cell receptor beta chains from the same sample are listed, as sequenced in a study of blood T cell repertoires in COVID-19 (dated by TCRdb to 2019 to 2021). Library preparation employed the immunoSEQ multiplex PCR assay. Here the immuneACCESS table is served through TCRdb, limited to in-frame sequences with V and J called. Missing clones are a known gap in these copies; in checked studies unresolved V genes cover under half, and the rest lacks a known reason. This sample is represented by about 300,000 clones; 83% of them were singletons. Of the sample, 8% to 9.5% falls within the top ten clones. Material for sequencing was peripheral blood. The receptors here all came from a woman between 45 and 60 years old who had recovered from COVID-19.

This clone ranks as medium-sized. The V and J genes are TRBV6-2 or TRBV6-3 and TRBJ1-1, with unresolved D. The germline V and J ends were trimmed by 6 bases and 4 bases, with 12 bases remaining between them. The V gene's germline CDR1 is MNHEY and CDR2 SVGEGT. CDR3 length: 13 residues. The CDR3 region has the DNA TGTGCCAGCAGCTTCTCAGATCCCACTGAAGCTTTCTTT. This translates into CASSFSDPTEAFF.

The chain links TRBV7-9 to TRBJ2-7; tentatively, D is TRBD1 (7 bases). From germline, CDR1 is SEHNR and CDR2 FQNEAQ (reference sequence). V was trimmed by 5 bases and J by 4 bases, leaving 12 bases between them. The CDR3 totals 13 residues. CDR3 residues: CASSATGRYEQYF. The DNA for the CDR3 is TGTGCCAGCAGCGCGACAGGGAGGTACGAGCAGTACTTC. Complete variable domain (other parts from reference TRBV7-9 and TRBJ2-7): DTGVSQNPRHKITKRGQNVTFRCDPISEHNRLYWYRQTLGQGPEFLTYFQNEAQLEKSRLLSDRFSAERPKGSFSTLEIQRTEQGDSAMYLCASSATGRYEQYFGPGTRLTVT.

The V and J genes are TRBV28 and TRBJ2-1, with D possibly matching TRBD2 (7 bases). Per germline, CDR1 MDHEN and CDR2 SYDVKM. The CDR3 runs 14 residues. V lost 2 bases, J lost 11 bases, and 16 bases lay in between. The CDR3 loop reads CASSLGGAQGQQFF. The CDR3 coding sequence is TGTGCCAGCAGTTTAGGGGGGGCTCAAGGCCAGCAGTTCTTC.

The genes are TRBV10-3 and TRBJ1-2, with a possible D match to TRBD1 (5 bases). Trimming stripped 3 bases from V and 0 bases from J, with 11 bases between. This CDR3 is 15 amino acids long. Per germline, CDR1 ENHRY and CDR2 SYGVKD. CDR3 amino acids: CAISDNRKSNYGYTF. CDR3 sequence (DNA): TGTGCCATCAGTGATAACAGGAAATCTAACTATGGCTACACCTTC.

The chain couples TRBV10-1 to TRBJ1-4; possible D gene TRBD1, 6 bases. Germline values: CDR1 WNHNN, CDR2 SYGVQD (reference sequence). The CDR3 has 23 residues. Trimming shortened V by 3 bases and J by 2 bases, and 34 bases separated the two germline ends. The CDR3: CASSEVGGRGAPESCMTNEKLFF. In DNA, the CDR3 is TGCGCCAGCAGTGAAGTTGGGGGGCGGGGGGCCCCCGAATCTTGTATGACTAATGAAAAACTGTTTTTT.

The rearrangement links TRBV2 to TRBJ1-5; no firm D call. CDR3 length: 13 amino acids. CDR1 and CDR2 (germline): SNHLY, FYNNEI. The ends were cut back, 7 bases at V and 1 base at J, with 8 bases in the middle. CDR3 amino acids: CASKALSNQPQHF. The CDR3 DNA reads TGTGCCAGCAAGGCACTAAGCAATCAGCCCCAGCATTTT.

This clone was observed a single time. The genes are TRBV9 and TRBJ2-3; weak D call: TRBD2 (6 bases). This CDR3 is 14 amino acids long. V was shortened by 4 bases and J by 9 bases, with 18 bases between the two germline ends. From germline, CDR1 is SGDLS and CDR2 YYNGEE. The chain's CDR3 is CASSSPSASQTQYF. The CDR3 DNA is TGTGCCAGCAGCTCCCCTAGCGCCTCACAGACGCAGTATTTT.

Many counts were recorded for this clone. This chain uses TRBV5-1 with TRBJ2-7, with 11 positions matching TRBD2. CDR1 and CDR2 (germline): SGHRS, YFSETQ. The CDR3 extends over 16 amino acids. After removal of 3 bases from V and 1 base from J, the junction contained 6 bases not matched to a gene. The CDR3 sequence is CASSWGLAGGSYEQYF. The DNA for the CDR3 is TGCGCCAGCAGCTGGGGGCTAGCGGGAGGATCCTACGAGCAGTACTTC.

The chain couples TRBV7-9 to TRBJ2-2, with 10 bases fitting TRBD1. This CDR3 contains 15 residues. With V trimmed by 7 bases and J by 6 bases, 8 bases remained unmatched. Germline assignment: CDR1 SEHNR and CDR2 FQNEAQ (reference sequence). CDR3 in DNA: TGTGCCAGCACCGGGACAGGGGAAGAAGCCGGGGAGCTGTTTTTT. It is translated as CASTGTGEEAGELFF.